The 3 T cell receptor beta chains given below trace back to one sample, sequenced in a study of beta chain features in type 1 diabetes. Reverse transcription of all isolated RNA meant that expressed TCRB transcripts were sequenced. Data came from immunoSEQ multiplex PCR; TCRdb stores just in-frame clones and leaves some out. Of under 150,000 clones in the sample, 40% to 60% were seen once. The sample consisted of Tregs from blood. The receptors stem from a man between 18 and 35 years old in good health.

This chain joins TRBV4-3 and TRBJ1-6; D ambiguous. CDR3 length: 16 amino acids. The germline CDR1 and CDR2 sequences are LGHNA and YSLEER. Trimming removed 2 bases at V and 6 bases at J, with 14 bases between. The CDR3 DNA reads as TGCGCCAGCAGCCAATTTACCGGGGTAGGTAATTCACCCCTCCACTTT. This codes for CASSQFTGVGNSPLHF.

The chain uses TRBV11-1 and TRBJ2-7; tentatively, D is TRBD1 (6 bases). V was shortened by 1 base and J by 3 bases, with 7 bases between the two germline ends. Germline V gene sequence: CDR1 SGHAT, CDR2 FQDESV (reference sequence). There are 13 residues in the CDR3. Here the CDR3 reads CASSLGQVYEQYF. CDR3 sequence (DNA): TGTGCCAGCAGCTTAGGACAGGTCTACGAGCAGTACTTC.

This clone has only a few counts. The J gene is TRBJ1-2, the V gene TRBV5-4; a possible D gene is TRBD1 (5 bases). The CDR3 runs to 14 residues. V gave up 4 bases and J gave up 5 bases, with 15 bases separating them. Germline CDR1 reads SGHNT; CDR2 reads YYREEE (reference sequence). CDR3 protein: CASSPPGLPYGYTF. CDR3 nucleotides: TGTGCCAGCAGCCCGCCGGGACTACCTTATGGCTACACCTTC.